This T cell receptor beta chain was recorded in a study of T cell changes during pregnancy in multiple sclerosis. Germline CDR1 MRHNA, CDR2 SNTAGT. This CDR3 is 15 amino acids long. Trimming removed 2 bases from V and 3 bases from J; junction bases left unmatched: 1. Within the sample, this clone is medium-sized. Sequencing used immunoSEQ multiplex PCR; TCRdb keeps in-frame clones, though not all of them. The table shows around 95,000 clones, with about 90% occurring only once. The source material was peripheral blood, sampled after pregnancy. The J gene is TRBJ2-1, the V gene TRBV6-4; 10 bases are a match to TRBD2. The clonotype was recovered from a female donor with multiple sclerosis, enrolled in a pregnancy study. The CDR3, as DNA: TGTGCCAGCAGTGACGGGACTAGCGACTACAATGAGCAGTTCTTC. This codes for CASSDGTSDYNEQFF.